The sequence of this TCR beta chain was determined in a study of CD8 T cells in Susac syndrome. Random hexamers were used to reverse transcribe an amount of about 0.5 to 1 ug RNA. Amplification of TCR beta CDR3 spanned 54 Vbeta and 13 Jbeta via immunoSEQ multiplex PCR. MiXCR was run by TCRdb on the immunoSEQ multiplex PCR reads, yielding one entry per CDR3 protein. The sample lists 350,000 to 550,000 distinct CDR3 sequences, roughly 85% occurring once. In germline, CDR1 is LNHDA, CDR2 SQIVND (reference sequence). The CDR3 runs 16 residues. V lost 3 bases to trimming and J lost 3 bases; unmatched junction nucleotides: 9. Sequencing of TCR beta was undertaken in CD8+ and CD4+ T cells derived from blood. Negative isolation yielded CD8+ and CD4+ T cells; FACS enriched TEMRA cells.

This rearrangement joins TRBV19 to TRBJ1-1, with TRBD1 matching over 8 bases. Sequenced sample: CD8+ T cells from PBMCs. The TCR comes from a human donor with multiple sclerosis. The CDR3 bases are TGTGCCAGTAGTATCCTCAGGGGGCAGGGGGACACTGAAGCTTTCTTT. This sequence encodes CASSILRGQGDTEAFF.